The rows below give T cell receptor beta chains drawn from one sample of a study of CD8+ T cells in alopecia areata. Measured with immunoSEQ multiplex PCR; TCRdb has only the in-frame clones, and not every one. The sample holds about 140,000 clones, about 59% seen once. Material: CD8+ T cells sorted from blood, obtained at week 4, from a patient treated with tofacitinib. All receptors derive from a human donor with alopecia areata. Both conserved end residues are part of each CDR3. D genes are given only for firm matches. Part of the rows lack a size; the others show once, few, many or a class for expanded clones.

abundance	v_gene	d_gene	j_gene	CDR3nt	CDR3aa
.	TRBV27	TRBD1	TRBJ1-2	TGTGCCAGCAGTCCCGGACCGGGACAGGGGGCGCGTGGCTACACCTTC	CASSPGPGQGARGYTF
.	TRBV27	TRBD1	TRBJ1-2	TGTGCCAGCAGTTTAATCGGGGGAGGGACAGGGGATAACTATGGCTACACCTTC	CASSLIGGGTGDNYGYTF
few	TRBV7-9	.	TRBJ1-1	TGTGCCAGCAGCTTACAGGGCCATGGGGACACTGAAGCTTTCTTT	CASSLQGHGDTEAFF
.	TRBV5-1	.	TRBJ2-4	TGCGCCAGCAGCGTACGACCTTTAGCCAAAAACATTCAGTACTTC	CASSVRPLAKNIQYF
.	TRBV4-1	.	TRBJ1-4	TGCGCCAGCAGCTCATTGGGGCTCTATCCGGAAAAACTGTTTTTT	CASSSLGLYPEKLFF
many	TRBV6-6	.	TRBJ2-3	TGTGCCAGCAGTTACGCTTCGGAGACTAGCACAGATACGCAGTATTTT	CASSYASETSTDTQYF
few	TRBV27	.	TRBJ2-7	TGTGCCAGCAGTTTAGGACATAAGTCCTACGAGCAGTACTTC	CASSLGHKSYEQYF
few	TRBV27	TRBD1	TRBJ1-5	TGTGCCAGCAGTGAGACAGGGCCGGAACAGCCCCAGCATTTT	CASSETGPEQPQHF
.	TRBV7-9	.	TRBJ2-7	TGTGCCAGCAGCTTAGGACTATCCTACGAGCAGTACTTC	CASSLGLSYEQYF
.	TRBV15	.	TRBJ2-7	TGTGCCACCAGCAGAGATTATGACGGGGACTACGAGCAGTACTTC	CATSRDYDGDYEQYF
.	TRBV5-6	TRBD1	TRBJ2-7	TGTGCCAGCAGCTTTTCGGGACAGGTCCACGAGCAGTACTTC	CASSFSGQVHEQYF